This T cell receptor beta chain was identified in a study of blood T cell repertoires in COVID-19 (dated by TCRdb to about 2020). General notes on the study: Samples covering the acute and convalescent phases of COVID-19 were provided by collaborators in the United States, Italy and Spain. The material from the prospective study consisted of cDNA or gDNA derived from T cells, B-cell-depleted T cells, or PBMCs. Deeply sampled blood TCRbeta repertoires from subjects exposed to, actively infected with, or recovered from COVID-19 were included in the dataset. The repertoires were released in a freely available public database intended as a resource for research on the immune response to SARS-CoV-2. Samples were obtained from the ongoing ImmuneRACE study (first 160 participants) and from about 1,300 subjects provided by 6 global collaborators. Sample metadata almost always included a de-identified subject ID, COVID-19 status, age in years and sex. Where available, HLA class I and class II types were taken from metadata supplied by the sample provider and were not determined by assay-based typing. The paper's findings and limits, for the study overall: Clinical and demographic metadata were provided uncurated, with the amount varying by source and participant.

The immunoSEQ Assay, a bias-controlled multiplex PCR, was used to amplify TCRbeta CDR3 regions from genomic DNA. In the source study's methods: The number of nucleated cells in each sample was estimated from the amplification of reference gene primers within the assay. To quantify the absolute abundance of each unique TCRbeta CDR3 rearrangement, sequence reads were collapsed and filtered. Productive Simpson clonality was computed per sample as the square root of Simpson's diversity index over productive rearrangements. Here the immuneACCESS table is served through TCRdb, limited to in-frame sequences with V and J called. Missing clones are a known gap in these copies; in checked studies unresolved V genes cover under half, and the rest lacks a known reason. V and J calls and clone size are those listed in that table; D and trimming were worked out from the DNA. In all, the sample holds roughly 30,000 clones, and 85% to 95% of those were seen once. 0.75% to 0.85% of the sample goes to the ten largest clones.

Between the V and J ends, shortened by 1 base and 9 bases respectively, the junction contains 10 bases. CDR1 and CDR2 were assigned from the germline V gene as SGHTA and FQGTGA. There are 13 amino acids in the CDR3, from cysteine to phenylalanine inclusive. Left in the record is the CDR3 DNA by itself, 39 bases read in frame from the first base. In its sample, this clone was seen once. What this receptor recognizes is not known. It has no much larger one-base neighbor in the sample; base qualities were not kept. In Seattle, one collaborating source enrolled patients while the infection was active and tracked those patients longitudinally over the course of disease. Each collaborating institution followed its own protocols to collect whole blood in K2EDTA tubes. For TCRbeta analysis, collaborator samples were shipped as frozen whole blood, as isolated PBMCs, or as DNA extracted from either sample type.

The receptor chain draws on TRBV7-3 and TRBJ2-1, with a weak D call of TRBD2 (5 bases match). Sequencing input: peripheral blood. The receptor comes from a woman aged 65 to 85 with COVID-19, enrolled during active disease. In nucleotide form, the sequence is TGTGCCAGCAGCTTAAGGGCGGGTAGTGAGCAGTTCTTC. Translated, this gives CASSLRAGSEQFF.